The T cell receptor beta chain under discussion was sequenced for a study of blood T cell repertoires in COVID-19. Study-level information: The United States, Italy and Spain were the sources of the acute and convalescent COVID-19 samples.

Two negative PCRs, clearance, or symptom resolution characterized the recovered Cohort 3 donors. The CDR3 covers 12 residues. Germline lookup yields CDR1 MDHEN and CDR2 SYDVKM. The junction had 4 bases not matched to a gene; V was cut back by 5 bases and J by 9 bases. TCRdb's table, derived via immunoSEQ multiplex PCR, lists solely in-frame clones and lacks some. The top ten hold 0.55% to 0.75% of the sample, which has approximately 440,000 clones, less than 95% seen once. The gene calls are TRBV28 and TRBJ2-3; 8 nucleotides match TRBD1. This clonotype originated in a man aged 18 to 30 who had recovered from COVID-19. The sequencing sample was made of PBMCs or T cells enriched from blood (not recorded which). The CDR3 DNA reads as TGTGCCAGCAGTCCCGGACAGGGCACGCAGTATTTT. Its translation is CASSPGQGTQYF.